This T cell receptor (beta chain) was observed in a study of blood T cell repertoires in COVID-19. This CDR3 spans 14 amino acids. J gave up 1 base and V 4 bases, and 3 bases lay outside the gene matches. Germline V gene data show CDR1 as MGHRA and CDR2 as YSYEKL. Produced via immunoSEQ multiplex PCR; TCRdb's table is partial and in-frame only. Of 70,000 to 95,000 clones detected, around 90% appear once; the ten largest clones hold approximately 4.8%. This clonotype was sampled from a woman older than 75 with active COVID-19. This chain links TRBV4-1 with TRBJ1-1, with 7 bases fitting TRBD1. Specimen: peripheral blood. CDR3 amino acids: CASSRGQENTEAFF. CDR3 DNA sequence: TGCGCCAGCAGCCGAGGACAGGAGAACACTGAAGCTTTCTTT.